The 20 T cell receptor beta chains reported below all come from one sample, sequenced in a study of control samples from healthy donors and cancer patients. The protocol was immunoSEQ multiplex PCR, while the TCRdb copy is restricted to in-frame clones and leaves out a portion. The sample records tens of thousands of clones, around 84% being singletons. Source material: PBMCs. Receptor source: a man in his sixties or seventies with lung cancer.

The CDR3 loop is CASSLEGSSRRYF. CDR3 DNA: TGTGCCAGCAGCTTAGAAGGCAGCTCAAGGCGGTACTTC. V is TRBV7-2 and J is TRBJ2-7; D call uncertain. Germline CDR1 is SGHTA and CDR2 is FQGNSA. Trimming pared 1 base from V and 12 bases from J, leaving 16 bases between. This CDR3 region has 13 residues. The full variable domain, rest sourced from reference TRBV7-2 and TRBJ2-7, is GAGVSQSPSNKVTEKGKDVELRCDPISGHTALYWYRQSLGQGLEFLIYFQGNSAPDKSGLPSDRFSAERTGGSVSTLTIQRTQQEDSAVYLCASSLEGSSRRYFGPGTRLTVT.

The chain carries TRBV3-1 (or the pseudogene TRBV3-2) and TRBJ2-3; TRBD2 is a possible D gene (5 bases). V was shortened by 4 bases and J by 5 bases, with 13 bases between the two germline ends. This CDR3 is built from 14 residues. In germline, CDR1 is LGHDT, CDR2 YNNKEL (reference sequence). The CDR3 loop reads CASSLQGGGDTQYF. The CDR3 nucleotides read TGTGCCAGCAGCCTACAAGGAGGCGGAGATACGCAGTATTTT.

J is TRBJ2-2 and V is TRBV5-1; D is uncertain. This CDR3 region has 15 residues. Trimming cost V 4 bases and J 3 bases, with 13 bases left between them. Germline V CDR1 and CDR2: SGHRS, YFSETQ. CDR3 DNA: TGCGCCAGCAGCCAGACCCTGGGGTACACCGGGGAGCTGTTTTTT. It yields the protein CASSQTLGYTGELFF.

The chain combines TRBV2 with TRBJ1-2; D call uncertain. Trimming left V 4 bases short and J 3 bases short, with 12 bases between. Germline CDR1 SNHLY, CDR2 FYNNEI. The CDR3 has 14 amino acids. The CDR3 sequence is CASSGRSLYYGYTF. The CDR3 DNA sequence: TGTGCCAGCAGTGGACGGTCTCTCTACTATGGCTACACCTTC.

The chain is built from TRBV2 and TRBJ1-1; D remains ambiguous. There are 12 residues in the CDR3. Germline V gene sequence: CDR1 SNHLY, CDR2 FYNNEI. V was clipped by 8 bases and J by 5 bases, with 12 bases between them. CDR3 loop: CASRGMGTEAFF. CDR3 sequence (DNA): TGTGCCAGCCGAGGAATGGGGACTGAAGCTTTCTTT.

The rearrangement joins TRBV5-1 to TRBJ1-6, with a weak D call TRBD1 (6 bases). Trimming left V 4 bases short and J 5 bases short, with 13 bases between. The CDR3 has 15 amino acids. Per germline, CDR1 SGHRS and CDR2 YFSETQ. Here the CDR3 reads CASSGGTSDNSPLHF. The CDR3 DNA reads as TGCGCCAGCAGCGGAGGGACATCTGATAATTCACCCCTCCACTTT.

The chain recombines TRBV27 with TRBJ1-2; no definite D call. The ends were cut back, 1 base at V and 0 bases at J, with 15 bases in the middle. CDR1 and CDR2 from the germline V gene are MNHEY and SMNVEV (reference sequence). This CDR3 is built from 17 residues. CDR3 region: CASSLYPYPSANYGYTF. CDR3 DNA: TGTGCCAGCAGTTTATATCCATACCCTTCTGCTAACTATGGCTACACCTTC.

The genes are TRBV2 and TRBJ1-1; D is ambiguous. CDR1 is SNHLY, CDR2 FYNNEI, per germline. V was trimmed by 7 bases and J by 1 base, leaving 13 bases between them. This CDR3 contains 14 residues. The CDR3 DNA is TGTGCCAGCACCCGGGAGAGGGCGAACACTGAAGCTTTCTTT. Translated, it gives CASTRERANTEAFF.

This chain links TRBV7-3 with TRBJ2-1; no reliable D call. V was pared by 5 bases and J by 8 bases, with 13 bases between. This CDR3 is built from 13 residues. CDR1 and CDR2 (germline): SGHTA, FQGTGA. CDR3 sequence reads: CASSHTRVDEQFF. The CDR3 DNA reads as TGTGCCAGCAGCCACACCCGGGTAGATGAGCAGTTCTTC.

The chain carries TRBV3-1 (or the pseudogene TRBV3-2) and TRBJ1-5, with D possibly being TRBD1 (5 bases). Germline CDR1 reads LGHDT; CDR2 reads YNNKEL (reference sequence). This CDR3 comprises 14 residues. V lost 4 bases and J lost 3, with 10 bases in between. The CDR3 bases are TGTGCCAGCAGCCTCGGGACCCACAATCAGCCCCAGCATTTT. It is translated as CASSLGTHNQPQHF.

The CDR3: CASSTRSRPGETQYF. DNA of the CDR3: TGTGCCAGCAGCACCCGTTCCCGGCCCGGAGAGACCCAGTACTTC. This chain joins TRBV9 and TRBJ2-5; the D is unclear. V was pared by 4 bases and J by 4 bases, with 17 bases between. The CDR3 totals 15 residues. Germline V gene sequence: CDR1 SGDLS, CDR2 YYNGEE.

CDR3 sequence (DNA): TGTGCCAGCAGCTGGGACAGGGGACCGGGAGGCTACACCTTC. Its protein product is CASSWDRGPGGYTF. The J gene is TRBJ1-2, the V gene TRBV11-2, with 10 bases identical to TRBD1. Germline trimming cut 4 bases from V and 8 bases from J; bases unmatched to any gene: 7. Germline CDR1 is SGHAT and CDR2 is FQNNGV. The CDR3 is 14 amino acids.

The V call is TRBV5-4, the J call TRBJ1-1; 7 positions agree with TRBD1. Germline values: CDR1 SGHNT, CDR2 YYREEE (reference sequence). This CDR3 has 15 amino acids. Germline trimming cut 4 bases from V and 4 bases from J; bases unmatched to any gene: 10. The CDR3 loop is CASSPPGTAGTEAFF. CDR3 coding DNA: TGTGCCAGCAGCCCACCCGGGACAGCGGGCACTGAAGCTTTCTTT.

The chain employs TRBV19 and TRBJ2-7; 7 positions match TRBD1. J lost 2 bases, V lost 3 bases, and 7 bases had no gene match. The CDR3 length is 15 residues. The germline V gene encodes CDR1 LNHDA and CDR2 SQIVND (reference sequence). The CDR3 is CASSISTGKPYEQYF. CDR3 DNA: TGTGCCAGTAGTATCTCGACAGGGAAACCCTACGAGCAGTACTTC. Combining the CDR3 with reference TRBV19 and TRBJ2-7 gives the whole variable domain DGGITQSPKYLFRKEGQNVTLSCEQNLNHDAMYWYRQDPGQGLRLIYYSQIVNDFQKGDIAEGYSVSREKKESFPLTVTSAQKNPTAFYLCASSISTGKPYEQYFGPGTRLTVT.

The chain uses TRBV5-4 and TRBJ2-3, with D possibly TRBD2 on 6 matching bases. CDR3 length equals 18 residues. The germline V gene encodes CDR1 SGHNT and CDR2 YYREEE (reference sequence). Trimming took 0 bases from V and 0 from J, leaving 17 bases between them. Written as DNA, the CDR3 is TGTGCCAGCAGCTTGGCCTTTCGGGGGACTTCTAGCACAGATACGCAGTATTTT. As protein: CASSLAFRGTSSTDTQYF.

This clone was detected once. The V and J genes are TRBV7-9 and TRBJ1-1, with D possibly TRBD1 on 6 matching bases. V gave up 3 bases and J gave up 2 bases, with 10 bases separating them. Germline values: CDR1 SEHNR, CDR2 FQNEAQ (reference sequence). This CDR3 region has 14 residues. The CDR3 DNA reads TGTGCCAGCAGCTTTGCACAGGGAAACACTGAAGCTTTCTTT. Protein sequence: CASSFAQGNTEAFF.

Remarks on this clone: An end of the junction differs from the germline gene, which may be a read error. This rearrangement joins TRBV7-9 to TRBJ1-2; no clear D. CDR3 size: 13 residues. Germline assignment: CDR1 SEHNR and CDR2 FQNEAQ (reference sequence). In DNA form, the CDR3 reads TGTGCCAGCAGATTAGGCCCAGGCGATGGCTACACCTTC. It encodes CASRLGPGDGYTF. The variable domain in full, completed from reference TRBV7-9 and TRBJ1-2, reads DTGVSQNPRHKITKRGQNVTFRCDPISEHNRLYWYRQTLGQGPEFLTYFQNEAQLEKSRLLSDRFSAERPKGSFSTLEIQRTEQGDSAMYLCASRLGPGDGYTFGSGTRLTVV.

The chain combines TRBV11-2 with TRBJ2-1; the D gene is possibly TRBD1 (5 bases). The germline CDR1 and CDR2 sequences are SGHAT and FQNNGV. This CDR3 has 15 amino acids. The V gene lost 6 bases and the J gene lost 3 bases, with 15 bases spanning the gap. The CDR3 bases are TGTGCCAGCAGACCCATTACAGGAATCTACAATGAGCAGTTCTTC. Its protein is CASRPITGIYNEQFF.

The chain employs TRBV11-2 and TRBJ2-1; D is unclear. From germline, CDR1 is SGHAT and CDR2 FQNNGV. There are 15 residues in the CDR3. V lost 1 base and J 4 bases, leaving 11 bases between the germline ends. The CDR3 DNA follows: TGTGCCAGCAGCTTAGGACGAATTTATTACAATGAGCAGTTCTTC. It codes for CASSLGRIYYNEQFF.

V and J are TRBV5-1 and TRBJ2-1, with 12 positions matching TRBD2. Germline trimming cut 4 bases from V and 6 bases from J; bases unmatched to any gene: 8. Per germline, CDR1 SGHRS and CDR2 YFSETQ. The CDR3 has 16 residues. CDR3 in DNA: TGCGCCAGCAGCCCCTCTAGCGGGGGGGCCAGCAATGAGCAGTTCTTC. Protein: CASSPSSGGASNEQFF.